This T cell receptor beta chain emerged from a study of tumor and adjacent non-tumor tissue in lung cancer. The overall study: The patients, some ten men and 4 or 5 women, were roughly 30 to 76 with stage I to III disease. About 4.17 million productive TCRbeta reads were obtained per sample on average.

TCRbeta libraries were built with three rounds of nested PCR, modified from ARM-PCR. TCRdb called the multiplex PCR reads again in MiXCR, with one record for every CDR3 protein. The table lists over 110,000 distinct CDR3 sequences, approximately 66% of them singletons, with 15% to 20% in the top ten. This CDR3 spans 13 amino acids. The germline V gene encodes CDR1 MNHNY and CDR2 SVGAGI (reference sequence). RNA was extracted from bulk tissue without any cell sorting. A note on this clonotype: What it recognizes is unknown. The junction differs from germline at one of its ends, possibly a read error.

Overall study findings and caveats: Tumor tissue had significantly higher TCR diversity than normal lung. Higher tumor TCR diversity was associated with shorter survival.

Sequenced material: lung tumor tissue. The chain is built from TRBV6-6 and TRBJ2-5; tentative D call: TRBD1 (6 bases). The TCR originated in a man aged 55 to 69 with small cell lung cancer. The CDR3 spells CACRGHLQETQYF. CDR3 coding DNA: TGTGCCTGCAGGGGACATTTACAAGAGACCCAGTACTTC.